The entry that follows covers one T cell receptor beta chain sequence. Germline CDR1 and CDR2: SGHNT and YENEEA. The CDR3 is 15 amino acids. The V end lost 0 bases, the J end lost 3 bases, and 8 bases lay between the germline ends. The data were taken from a study of control samples from healthy donors and cancer patients. The table came from immunoSEQ multiplex PCR; TCRdb's copy has only in-frame clones and leaves some out. The repertoire holds roughly 100,000 clones, with roughly 80% as singletons. The sequence was collected from a woman in her forties or fifties in good health. Sequencing input: blood. This chain uses TRBV11-3 with TRBJ2-2; tentative D call: TRBD2 (5 bases). CDR3 bases: TGTGCCAGCAGCTTAGACCGGGATTACACCGGGGAGCTGTTTTTT. Translating it yields CASSLDRDYTGELFF.